This TCR beta chain was identified in a study of human T cells and chemical hapten exposure. As the library was built, unique molecular identifiers were attached to individual cDNA molecules. The authors' processing: Counting gave a median of around 100,000 TCRs per sample, with values ranging from roughly 20,000 to 750,000. Using its own MiXCR run on the RACE reads, TCRdb lists one record per CDR3 protein. These V and J calls originate from TCRdb's pipeline instead of the authors' own analysis. Of around 120,000 distinct CDR3 sequences in the sample, roughly 12% were seen once. Documented time point: pre-sensitization, week 0. Treatment in this sample: therapeutic diphenylcyclopropenone sensitization with weekly scalp DPC. The study enrolled 18 to 70-year-old alopecia patients suitable for DPC. This clonotype was seen a handful of times. The length of the CDR3 is 14 residues. Germline lookup yields CDR1 SGHNT and CDR2 YYREEE (reference sequence). The V end was cut by 3 bases, the J end by 1 base, with 8 bases between.

The sequencing here drew on whole blood, taken in connection with sensitization to the hapten diphenylcyclopropenone (DPC). This chain uses TRBV5-4 with TRBJ2-1; D is possibly TRBD2 (6 bases). The sequence was obtained from a woman between 18 and 29 years old with alopecia areata. Some clones in this sample may be carry-over from other donors' samples. The CDR3, as DNA: TGTGCCAGCAGCTCGGGGGTTTCCTACAATGAGCAGTTCTTC. It is translated as CASSSGVSYNEQFF.